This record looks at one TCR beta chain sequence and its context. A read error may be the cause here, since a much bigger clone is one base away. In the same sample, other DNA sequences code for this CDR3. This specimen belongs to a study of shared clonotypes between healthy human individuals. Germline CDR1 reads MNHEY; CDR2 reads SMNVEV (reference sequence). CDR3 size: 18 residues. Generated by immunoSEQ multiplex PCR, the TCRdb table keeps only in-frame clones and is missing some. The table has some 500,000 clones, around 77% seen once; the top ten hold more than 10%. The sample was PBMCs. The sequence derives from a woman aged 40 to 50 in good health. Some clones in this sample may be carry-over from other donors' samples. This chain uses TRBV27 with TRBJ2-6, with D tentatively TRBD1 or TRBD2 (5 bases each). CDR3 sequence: CASRLRAGVIPGANVLTF. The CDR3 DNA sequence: TGTGCCAGCAGGTTGAGGGCAGGCGTTATTCCTGGGGCCAACGTCTTGACTTTC.